A single sample is the source of the 30 T cell receptor beta chains below, sequenced in a study of identifying expanded T cells in peripheral blood (dated by TCRdb to between 2018 and 2021). Library generation was performed with the immunoSEQ multiplex PCR assay. Drawn from immuneACCESS, this table holds only the in-frame rearrangements with V and J called that TCRdb kept. Clones are partly lost; checked studies trace under half to an unresolved V gene and leave the rest unexplained. The sample table records approximately 85,000 clones; approximately 85% of these occur just once. Around 19% of the sample belongs to the ten largest clones. The material sequenced was blood. The receptor source for this set is a person aged 18-70 years in good health.

The chain joins TRBV5-1 to TRBJ2-3; maybe TRBD2 (6 bases). Trimming stripped 5 bases from V and 1 base from J, with 11 bases between. The germline CDR1 and CDR2 sequences are SGHRS and YFSETQ. The length of the CDR3 is 14 residues. The CDR3 DNA follows: TGCGCCAGCAGGGAGGGGCTGGGCACAGATACGCAGTATTTT. Encoded protein: CASREGLGTDTQYF.

The chain employs TRBV15 and TRBJ2-3; 10 bases map to TRBD1. The J segment lost 3 bases and the V segment lost 1 base, leaving 7 bases of the junction unmatched. The CDR3 has 17 amino acids. Germline loops: CDR1 LNHNV, CDR2 YYDKDF (reference sequence). The CDR3 DNA reads TGTGCCACCAGCAGAGGTCCGGGACAGGGGTTTACAGATACGCAGTATTTT. It encodes CATSRGPGQGFTDTQYF.

A few counts support this clone. This chain connects TRBV7-9 to TRBJ1-1; no firm D call. The germline V gene has CDR1 SEHNR and CDR2 FQNEAQ (reference sequence). Trimming pared 1 base from V and 4 bases from J, leaving 10 bases between. This CDR3 is built from 14 residues. The DNA for the CDR3 is TGTGCCAGCAGCTTAGTCACTCTGGGCACTGAAGCTTTCTTT. It encodes CASSLVTLGTEAFF.

The chain carries TRBV28 and TRBJ2-1; D unclear. The germline V gene encodes CDR1 MDHEN and CDR2 SYDVKM. Trimming left V 4 bases short and J 8 bases short, with 9 bases between. The CDR3 totals 12 residues. The CDR3 loop is CASSSGRDEQFF. The CDR3, as DNA: TGTGCCAGCAGTTCAGGTAGGGATGAGCAGTTCTTC.

This chain uses TRBV29-1 with TRBJ2-6; no firm D call. The CDR3 totals 13 residues. Germline V gene sequence: CDR1 SQVTM, CDR2 ANQGSEA. The ends were cut back, 1 base at V and 3 bases at J, with 4 bases in the middle. CDR3 loop: CSVEVVGANVLTF. The DNA of the CDR3 is TGCAGCGTTGAAGTGGTTGGGGCCAACGTCCTGACTTTC. Full variable domain (rest looked up from reference TRBV29-1 and TRBJ2-6): SAVISQKPSRDICQRGTSLTIQCQVDSQVTMMFWYRQQPGQSLTLIATANQGSEATYESGFVIDKFPISRPNLTFSTLTVSNMSPEDSSIYLCSVEVVGANVLTFGAGSRLTVL.

The J gene is TRBJ2-2, the V gene TRBV4-3, with D possibly TRBD2 on 6 matching bases. V shed 4 bases and J shed 2 bases, with 11 bases lying between them. Germline loops: CDR1 LGHNA, CDR2 YSLEER. The CDR3 is made up of 15 amino acids. The CDR3 nucleotides are TGCGCCAGCAGCCGGGCGGGACCAAACACCGGGGAGCTGTTTTTT. It yields the protein CASSRAGPNTGELFF.

This clone was picked up one time. The genes are TRBV19 and TRBJ2-1; TRBD2 is a possible D gene (6 bases). Germline V gene sequence: CDR1 LNHDA, CDR2 SQIVND (reference sequence). This CDR3 region has 14 residues. Trimming left V 5 bases short and J 10 bases short, with 18 bases between. As DNA, the CDR3 is TGTGCCAGTAGTCAGGCGGGACCGTCGCGGGAGCAGTTCTTC. This codes for CASSQAGPSREQFF.

The chain joins TRBV30 to TRBJ2-3, with D maybe TRBD1 (5 bases). Between the trimmed V and J ends, which lost 0 bases and 2 bases, there was a span of 6 bases. CDR3 size: 13 residues. Germline lookup yields CDR1 GTSNPN and CDR2 SVGIG (reference sequence). The CDR3 sequence is CAWSVGHTDTQYF. CDR3 sequence (DNA): TGTGCCTGGAGTGTGGGGCACACAGATACGCAGTATTTT.

This clone was found a few times. This sequence joins TRBV9 and TRBJ2-3, with D possibly TRBD2 on 6 matching bases. Germline V gene data show CDR1 as SGDLS and CDR2 as YYNGEE. The CDR3 is 16 residues long. Trimming removed 0 bases at V and 4 bases at J, with 15 bases between. The DNA of the CDR3 is TGTGCCAGCAGCGTAGGTAGGGGAGGAGTTGCAGATACGCAGTATTTT. It specifies CASSVGRGGVADTQYF.

The chain links TRBV15 to TRBJ2-1; D gene ambiguous. Germline V gene lookup returns CDR1 LNHNV and CDR2 YYDKDF (reference sequence). The CDR3 loop spans 16 amino acids. The germline V and J ends were trimmed by 8 bases and 6 bases, with 23 bases remaining between them. CDR3 sequence reads: CATSRLGLGQANEQFF. The CDR3 DNA sequence: TGTGCCACCTCTCGGCTAGGTCTGGGCCAAGCCAATGAGCAGTTCTTC.

This clone occurred once. This chain links TRBV9 with TRBJ2-7, with TRBD2 matching over 9 bases. The CDR3 sequence is 14 residues long. Unmatched junction bases numbered 3, after V lost 1 base and J lost 4 bases. CDR1 and CDR2 from the germline V gene are SGDLS and YYNGEE. CDR3 sequence (DNA): TGTGCCAGCAGCGTAACTAGCGGGCTGTACGAGCAGTACTTC. Residues: CASSVTSGLYEQYF. The full variable domain, with the rest looked up from reference TRBV9 and TRBJ2-7, is DSGVTQTPKHLITATGQRVTLRCSPRSGDLSVYWYQQSLDQGLQFLIQYYNGEERAKGNILERFSAQQFPDLHSELNLSSLELGDSALYFCASSVTSGLYEQYFGPGTRLTVT.

The chain employs TRBV15 and TRBJ2-2, with a tentative D call TRBD2 (5 bases). CDR3 length equals 15 residues. Trimming pared 0 bases from V and 1 base from J, leaving 6 bases between. Germline CDR1 and CDR2: LNHNV and YYDKDF (reference sequence). Here the CDR3 DNA reads TGTGCCACCAGCAGAGATCGGGAGAACACCGGGGAGCTGTTTTTT. Translated: CATSRDRENTGELFF.

This clone is medium-sized. The chain is built from TRBV7-8 and TRBJ2-7; 15 bases map to TRBD2. The CDR3 has 17 residues. Germline values: CDR1 SGHVS, CDR2 FQNEAQ. V lost 3 bases and J lost 2; bases outside the gene matches: 5. The CDR3 nucleotides are TGTGCCAGCAGCTTCTTGGGACTAGCGGGAGGAACCTACGAGCAGTACTTC. It codes for CASSFLGLAGGTYEQYF.

The V gene is TRBV5-4, the J gene TRBJ2-3, with D maybe TRBD1 (6 bases). Germline V gives CDR1 SGHNT, CDR2 YYREEE (reference sequence). V lost 5 bases and J lost 0, with 7 bases in between. CDR3 length: 13 residues. The CDR3 sequence is CASRTGSTDTQYF. CDR3 sequence (DNA): TGTGCCAGCAGGACAGGAAGCACAGATACGCAGTATTTT.

The V and J genes are TRBV10-3 and TRBJ2-1; 10 bases align to TRBD2. Germline loops: CDR1 ENHRY, CDR2 SYGVKD. This CDR3 is built from 16 residues. V gave up 2 bases and J gave up 6 bases; unmatched junction bases: 7. The CDR3 here is CAISEGTSGISNEQFF. The CDR3 DNA follows: TGTGCCATCAGTGAGGGAACTAGCGGGATTTCCAATGAGCAGTTCTTC.

This chain uses TRBV6-5 with TRBJ1-5; the D is unclear. V lost 3 bases, J lost 7 bases, and 10 bases lay in between. Germline CDR1 and CDR2: MNHEY and SVGAGI. The CDR3 is made up of 13 amino acids. Here the CDR3 reads CASSYLVGQPQHF. In DNA form, the CDR3 reads TGTGCCAGCAGTTATTTAGTGGGGCAGCCCCAGCATTTT.

The chain combines TRBV7-3 with TRBJ2-5; D possibly corresponds to TRBD2 (6 bases). Germline lookup yields CDR1 SGHTA and CDR2 FQGTGA. CDR3 length: 13 amino acids. V lost 0 bases, J lost 4 bases, and 6 bases lay in between. The CDR3 region has the DNA TGTGCCAGCAGCTTAACTAGCGGAGAGACCCAGTACTTC. It yields the protein CASSLTSGETQYF. The full variable domain, with the rest looked up from reference TRBV7-3 and TRBJ2-5, is GAGVSQTPSNKVTEKGKYVELRCDPISGHTALYWYRQSLGQGPEFLIYFQGTGAADDSGLPNDRFFAVRPEGSVSTLKIQRTERGDSAVYLCASSLTSGETQYFGPGTRLLVL.

This clone was picked up one time. This sequence joins TRBV25-1 and TRBJ1-4; no clear D gene. The V gene lost 3 bases and the J gene lost 5 bases, with 10 bases spanning the gap. In germline, CDR1 is MGHDK, CDR2 SYGVNS. The CDR3 has 14 residues. For the CDR3, the DNA is TGTGCCAGCAGTGAGGCAGCGGGCAATGAAAAACTGTTTTTT. It encodes CASSEAAGNEKLFF.

This clone has just a few counts. The chain uses TRBV7-2 and TRBJ2-3, with D unclear. With 4 bases removed from V and 4 bases from J, the gap between germline ends came to 12 bases. CDR1 is SGHTA, CDR2 FQGNSA, per germline. There are 14 residues in the CDR3. The CDR3 region has the DNA TGTGCCAGCAGCTCCACCCGGGTCCCAGATACGCAGTATTTT. Translation gives CASSSTRVPDTQYF.

The J gene is TRBJ1-5, the V gene TRBV5-1, with D possibly TRBD1 on 6 matching bases. The ends were cut back, 0 bases at V and 5 bases at J, with 9 bases in the middle. CDR1 is SGHRS and CDR2 is YFSETQ in the germline V gene. The CDR3 has 14 residues. CDR3 sequence reads: CASSLGGQDQPQHF. The CDR3 DNA sequence: TGCGCCAGCAGCTTGGGGGGGCAGGATCAGCCCCAGCATTTT.

This rearrangement joins TRBV2 to TRBJ2-7, with D possibly matching TRBD1 (5 bases). This CDR3 comprises 12 residues. The germline CDR1 and CDR2 sequences are SNHLY and FYNNEI. Between the trimmed V and J ends, which lost 7 bases and 2 bases, there was a span of 9 bases. The CDR3: CASTQGAYEQYF. The CDR3 DNA sequence: TGTGCCAGCACTCAGGGCGCCTACGAGCAGTACTTC.

This rearrangement joins TRBV28 to TRBJ2-7, with 10 nucleotides matching TRBD1. The germline gives CDR1 MDHEN, CDR2 SYDVKM. V lost 6 bases and J lost 3; bases outside the gene matches: 14. The CDR3 is 17 residues long. The CDR3 spells CASRLEIGWDRGYEQYF. CDR3 in DNA: TGTGCCAGCAGGTTAGAAATAGGGTGGGACAGGGGCTACGAGCAGTACTTC.

The chain has TRBV5-1 and TRBJ2-3, with D possibly TRBD2 on 5 matching bases. CDR3 length: 14 residues. Germline V gene lookup returns CDR1 SGHRS and CDR2 YFSETQ. The V end was cut by 5 bases, the J end by 4 bases, with 14 bases between. The CDR3, as DNA: TGCGCCAGCAGTCAGACCGGGATCCCAGATACGCAGTATTTT. It specifies CASSQTGIPDTQYF.

This chain uses TRBV5-1 with TRBJ2-2; 9 nucleotides align to TRBD2. This CDR3 has 18 residues. Germline loops: CDR1 SGHRS, CDR2 YFSETQ. Trimming cost V 0 bases and J 5 bases; bases outside gene matches: 11. The CDR3 nucleotides read TGCGCCAGCAGCTTGGAGGCCTTGGCGGGAGGGGAAACCGGGGAGCTGTTTTTT. Translated: CASSLEALAGGETGELFF.

This clone was recorded a few times. The chain joins TRBV6-1 to TRBJ1-1, with unresolved D. Looked up from germline, CDR1 is MNHNS and CDR2 is SASEGT. V was trimmed by 10 bases and J by 3 bases, leaving 21 bases between them. The CDR3 has 15 residues. CDR3 coding DNA: TGTGCCACGGGCCGGTCCTGGGGTTTGGACACTGAAGCTTTCTTT. Residues: CATGRSWGLDTEAFF.

The CDR3 spells CASTPKGNYGYTF. CDR3 bases: TGTGCCAGCACCCCAAAGGGTAACTATGGCTACACCTTC. The V call is TRBV28, the J call TRBJ1-2; D call uncertain. The CDR3 spans 13 residues. CDR1 MDHEN and CDR2 SYDVKM come from the germline V gene. V was cut by 7 bases and J by 1 base, with 10 bases left in between.

This clone came up a few times. The chain employs TRBV18 and TRBJ1-2; TRBD1 agrees at 8 bases. Germline lookup yields CDR1 KGHSH and CDR2 LQKENI. The trim removed 3 bases at V and 8 bases at J, leaving 5 bases unmatched. The CDR3 length is 13 residues. The CDR3 reads CASSPGTGRGYTF. CDR3 coding DNA: TGTGCCAGCTCACCCGGGACAGGCCGGGGCTACACCTTC.

The chain links TRBV4-1 to TRBJ1-5; 9 nucleotides match TRBD1. CDR1 MGHRA and CDR2 YSYEKL come from the germline V gene. This CDR3 spans 16 amino acids. J gave up 0 bases and V 4 bases, and 4 bases lay outside the gene matches. CDR3 residues: CASSPGTGYSNQPQHF. The DNA for the CDR3 is TGCGCCAGCAGCCCTGGGACAGGGTATAGCAATCAGCCCCAGCATTTT.

The J gene is TRBJ2-2, the V gene TRBV30; no firm D call. The CDR3 covers 13 residues. From germline, CDR1 is GTSNPN and CDR2 SVGIG (reference sequence). Deletions cut 1 base from V and 4 bases from J, with 7 bases between. In DNA, the CDR3 is TGTGCCTGGAGTGGGGTTTTCACCGGGGAGCTGTTTTTT. Translated, it gives CAWSGVFTGELFF.

The chain joins TRBV5-1 to TRBJ2-1; perhaps TRBD1 as D (5 bases). Germline V gene lookup returns CDR1 SGHRS and CDR2 YFSETQ. Trimming pared 4 bases from V and 2 bases from J, leaving 16 bases between. CDR3 size: 16 residues. The CDR3 sequence: CASSATFTGTYNEQFF. The CDR3 nucleotides are TGCGCCAGCAGCGCGACCTTTACAGGAACCTACAATGAGCAGTTCTTC.